These 25 T cell receptor beta chains share one sample of origin, sequenced in a study of human T cells and chemical hapten exposure. TCRdb called the RACE reads again in MiXCR, with one record for every CDR3 protein. The sample has 200,000 to 300,000 distinct CDR3 sequences; 7% to 10% are singletons. Time point here: pre-sensitization, week 0. Treatment in this sample: therapeutic diphenylcyclopropenone sensitization with weekly scalp DPC. The sample was whole blood, taken in connection with sensitization to the hapten diphenylcyclopropenone (DPC). These receptors all come from a woman aged 40-49 years with alopecia areata. Some clones in this sample may be carry-over from other donors' samples.

This clonotype was picked up many times. The chain carries TRBV12-3 or TRBV12-4 and TRBJ2-2; D is possibly TRBD1 (6 bases). V lost 8 bases and J lost 0, with 7 bases in between. CDR3 size: 13 residues. Written as DNA, the CDR3 is TGTGCCAGCGGACAGTCGAACACCGGGGAGCTGTTTTTT. This codes for CASGQSNTGELFF.

The table lists this clonotype with many counts. This sequence joins TRBV9 and TRBJ1-2; 9 bases fit TRBD1. The CDR3 contains 14 residues. Germline V CDR1 and CDR2: SGDLS, YYNGEE. J was trimmed by 2 bases and V by 4 bases; bases with no gene match: 3. CDR3 sequence: CASSPGQGNYGYTF. The CDR3 DNA reads TGTGCCAGCAGCCCCGGACAGGGGAACTATGGCTACACCTTC.

This clonotype was picked up many times. The gene calls are TRBV20-1 and TRBJ1-4; D is ambiguous. The germline CDR1 and CDR2 sequences are DFQATT and SNEGSKA (reference sequence). V lost 6 bases, J lost 0 bases, and 11 bases lay in between. The CDR3 has 14 amino acids. This CDR3 reads CSAPRTTTNEKLFF. Here the CDR3 DNA reads TGCAGTGCGCCTCGGACCACAACTAATGAAAAACTGTTTTTT.

This clonotype was found a few times. The chain couples TRBV10-3 to TRBJ2-3; D is unclear. V lost 0 bases and J lost 3, with 10 bases in between. Germline values: CDR1 ENHRY, CDR2 SYGVKD. The CDR3 has 15 amino acids. The CDR3 is CAISESVVTTDTQYF. CDR3 coding DNA: TGTGCCATCAGTGAGTCCGTCGTGACGACAGATACGCAGTATTTT.

In this sample, this clonotype turned up many times. The rearrangement uses TRBV28 and TRBJ2-5, with 7 positions matching TRBD1. The CDR3 runs to 17 residues. Looked up from germline, CDR1 is MDHEN and CDR2 is SYDVKM. J was trimmed by 0 bases and V by 4 bases; bases with no gene match: 11. The CDR3 protein is CASSSPRDSQYQETQYF. DNA of the CDR3: TGTGCCAGCAGTTCGCCAAGGGACAGTCAGTACCAAGAGACCCAGTACTTC.

This chain uses TRBV28 with TRBJ1-2; no firm D call. This CDR3 is 17 amino acids long. CDR1 MDHEN and CDR2 SYDVKM come from the germline V gene. Trimming left V 4 bases short and J 8 bases short, with 26 bases between. CDR3 bases: TGTGCCAGCAGTTCGGCCCCCGGAGCGGTTGCTGGGAGCGGCTACACCTTC. It is translated as CASSSAPGAVAGSGYTF.

This clonotype was counted at least ten times. The rearrangement uses TRBV6-5 and TRBJ2-1, with TRBD2 identical over 10 bases. The CDR3 totals 17 residues. CDR1 and CDR2 (germline): MNHEY, SVGAGI. V shed 0 bases, J shed 7 bases, and the junction held 9 bases outside the gene matches. The CDR3 loop reads CASSYSFPSGGGNEQFF. CDR3 nucleotide sequence: TGTGCCAGCAGTTACTCGTTTCCTAGCGGGGGAGGGAATGAGCAGTTCTTC.

This clonotype was seen more than once but under ten times. The chain couples TRBV4-1 to TRBJ2-3; either TRBD1 or TRBD2 may fit D (5 bases each). V was clipped by 0 bases and J by 2 bases, with 18 bases between them. The CDR3 is 18 amino acids. Germline V gene data show CDR1 as MGHRA and CDR2 as YSYEKL. The CDR3 is CASSQDLWGPQYTDTQYF. DNA of the CDR3: TGCGCCAGCAGCCAAGATTTGTGGGGACCCCAGTACACAGATACGCAGTATTTT.

This clonotype was observed a few times. This chain links TRBV7-8 with TRBJ2-3; a weak D match, TRBD2 (5 bases). The CDR3 is 15 amino acids. From germline, CDR1 is SGHVS and CDR2 FQNEAQ. V was cut by 1 base and J by 4 bases, with 12 bases left in between. CDR3 DNA sequence: TGTGCCAGCAGCTTAGACGGGCTAGCAGCAGATACGCAGTATTTT. It yields the protein CASSLDGLAADTQYF.

V and J are TRBV15 and TRBJ2-7; D is unresolved. Trimming removed 8 bases at V and 2 bases at J, with 10 bases between. The CDR3 totals 12 residues. In germline, CDR1 is LNHNV, CDR2 YYDKDF (reference sequence). The CDR3 region has the DNA TGTGCCACCTCACCTGCGACCTACGAGCAGTACTTC. As protein: CATSPATYEQYF.

This clonotype occurred many times. V and J are TRBV7-9 and TRBJ1-6, with D uncertain. This CDR3 is 12 amino acids long. Germline V lookup: CDR1 SEHNR, CDR2 FQNEAQ (reference sequence). V gave up 3 bases and J gave up 9 bases, with 6 bases separating them. The CDR3 spells CASSLAGSPLHF. CDR3 DNA: TGTGCCAGCAGCTTGGCCGGTTCACCCCTCCACTTT.

This clonotype was counted ten times or more. The V and J genes are TRBV12-3 or TRBV12-4 and TRBJ2-2; D is uncertain. V dropped 5 bases and J dropped 7 bases, with 14 bases sitting between them. The CDR3 spans 14 residues. The chain's CDR3 is CASSTDPSGGELFF. The CDR3 DNA reads TGTGCCAGCAGTACGGACCCGTCGGGCGGGGAGCTGTTTTTT.

This clonotype was observed many times. The chain joins TRBV20-1 to TRBJ2-5; maybe TRBD1 (5 bases). Trimming stripped 5 bases from V and 0 bases from J, with 10 bases between. Germline values: CDR1 DFQATT, CDR2 SNEGSKA (reference sequence). The length of the CDR3 is 13 residues. CDR3 DNA: TGCAGTGCTGTGGCAGGGAACCAAGAGACCCAGTACTTC. Encoded protein: CSAVAGNQETQYF.

The chain has TRBV28 and TRBJ2-6; D assignment may be TRBD1 or TRBD2 (6 bases each). Germline V gene lookup returns CDR1 MDHEN and CDR2 SYDVKM. The V end lost 6 bases, the J end lost 1 base, and 10 bases lay between the germline ends. The CDR3 is 15 residues long. CDR3 in amino acids: CASSEGGSGANVLTF. The CDR3 DNA sequence: TGTGCCAGCAGCGAGGGGGGTTCTGGGGCCAACGTCCTGACTTTC.

In this sample, this clonotype turned up a few times. The J gene is TRBJ1-1, the V gene TRBV24-1, with 10 bases identical to TRBD1. The J segment lost 0 bases and the V segment lost 5 bases, leaving 5 bases of the junction unmatched. Germline loops: CDR1 KGHDR, CDR2 SFDVKD. The CDR3 loop spans 16 amino acids. The CDR3 here is CATSARQGAVNTEAFF. CDR3 DNA: TGTGCCACCAGTGCAAGACAGGGGGCGGTGAACACTGAAGCTTTCTTT.

This rearrangement joins TRBV28 to TRBJ2-7; 8 bases match TRBD2. CDR1 is MDHEN and CDR2 is SYDVKM in the germline V gene. The CDR3 totals 15 residues. V lost 5 bases to trimming and J lost 2 bases; unmatched junction nucleotides: 8. CDR3: CASSIPSAGAYEQYF. CDR3 coding DNA: TGTGCCAGCAGTATCCCCTCAGCGGGGGCCTACGAGCAGTACTTC.

There are many counts of this clonotype. The chain combines TRBV7-8 with TRBJ1-6, with D possibly matching TRBD1 (6 bases). The germline V gene has CDR1 SGHVS and CDR2 FQNEAQ. The V end lost 1 base, the J end lost 0 bases, and 10 bases lay between the germline ends. CDR3 length equals 17 residues. The CDR3 here is CASSLEFRGSYNSPLHF. The CDR3 coding sequence is TGTGCCAGCAGCTTAGAGTTCAGGGGCTCCTATAATTCACCCCTCCACTTT.

This chain uses TRBV10-3 with TRBJ2-3; TRBD2 matches at 7 bases. Germline values: CDR1 ENHRY, CDR2 SYGVKD. CDR3 length equals 14 residues. J gave up 2 bases and V 7 bases, and 6 bases lay outside the gene matches. CDR3 loop: CAITERDTTDTQYF. The DNA of the CDR3 is TGTGCCATCACGGAGCGGGATACCACAGATACGCAGTATTTT.

The sample holds many counts of this clonotype. The chain is built from TRBV10-3 and TRBJ2-1, with 9 bases identical to TRBD2. CDR1 is ENHRY, CDR2 SYGVKD, per germline. With V trimmed by 6 bases and J by 6 bases, 9 bases remained unmatched. There are 15 residues in the CDR3. CDR3 nucleotide sequence: TGTGCCATCAGCGGGAAGGCTAGCGGGACCAATGAGCAGTTCTTC. It encodes CAISGKASGTNEQFF.

The gene calls are TRBV20-1 and TRBJ2-3; TRBD2 agrees at 9 bases. CDR1 is DFQATT, CDR2 SNEGSKA, per germline (reference sequence). V trimming: 3 bases; J trimming: 2 bases; junction bases outside the gene matches: 9. This CDR3 has 16 amino acids. In DNA form, the CDR3 reads TGCAGTGCTAGTAATTCAAGACTAGCGGACACAGATACGCAGTATTTT. Its translation is CSASNSRLADTDTQYF.

The V and J genes are TRBV20-1 and TRBJ2-7, with no clear D. The germline V gene encodes CDR1 DFQATT and CDR2 SNEGSKA (reference sequence). The V gene lost 0 bases and the J gene lost 2 bases, with 14 bases spanning the gap. The CDR3 has 15 amino acids. The CDR3 DNA follows: TGCAGTGCTAGAGACAGTAGTGGGAATGCCTACGAGCAGTACTTC. Translated, it gives CSARDSSGNAYEQYF.

This clonotype has a count of ten or more. This rearrangement joins TRBV21-1 to TRBJ2-1; TRBD2 reflects the table's D call only, with no check against the DNA. TRBV21-1 is a pseudogene locus. This CDR3 spans 14 amino acids. CDR3 residues: CASRNRDSEGEQFF. Written as DNA, the CDR3 is TGTGCCAGCCGGAACCGGGACTCCGAAGGGGAGCAGTTCTTC.

The chain couples TRBV29-1 to TRBJ2-1; 14 bases are a match to TRBD2. Germline-derived CDR1 and CDR2 are SQVTM and ANQGSEA. The CDR3 loop spans 18 amino acids. V lost 5 bases, J lost 8 bases, and 17 bases stayed unmatched. The CDR3 sequence is CSVNTLKGLAGVVDEQFF. The CDR3 DNA sequence: TGCAGCGTTAACACACTCAAGGGACTAGCGGGGGTGGTGGATGAGCAGTTCTTC.

This clonotype was seen ten or more times. This chain joins TRBV4-1 and TRBJ2-7, with TRBD2 matching 8 bases. Germline V gene sequence: CDR1 MGHRA, CDR2 YSYEKL. CDR3 size: 16 residues. V shed 6 bases, J shed 3 bases, and the junction held 13 bases outside the gene matches. Written as DNA, the CDR3 is TGCGCCAGCAGTCGTAAGTCGGGAGGGGATAACTACGAGCAGTACTTC. This gives the protein CASSRKSGGDNYEQYF.

This clonotype has ten or more counts. The chain links TRBV28 to TRBJ1-2; D remains unclear. Trimming cost V 3 bases and J 7 bases, with 9 bases left between them. The CDR3 runs 12 residues. The germline gives CDR1 MDHEN, CDR2 SYDVKM. CDR3 protein: CASSFPTSGYTF. The DNA for the CDR3 is TGTGCCAGCAGTTTTCCAACTAGTGGCTACACCTTC.